This TCR beta chain appears in the sequencing data of a study of control samples from healthy donors and cancer patients. Produced via immunoSEQ multiplex PCR; TCRdb's table is partial and in-frame only. The table includes around 140,000 clones, 75% to 95% detected once. Trimming took off 8 bases at V and 0 bases at J, with 8 bases between the two ends. Germline CDR1 and CDR2: MNHEY and SVGAGI. This CDR3 region has 12 residues. What was sequenced was blood. This TCR came from a man aged 35-49 years in good health. V gene TRBV6-5 combines with J gene TRBJ2-7; D is unresolved. CDR3 nucleotides: TGTGCCAGCGGGCACAACTCCTACGAGCAGTACTTC. The encoded protein is CASGHNSYEQYF.